Here is one TCR beta chain with its context. The authors reverse transcribed roughly 0.45 to 1 ug RNA with random hexamers. Each CDR3 protein is one row after TCRdb ran MiXCR on the immunoSEQ multiplex PCR reads. The sample holds some 240,000 distinct CDR3 sequences; approximately 95% are singletons and the top ten take roughly 0.1%. This sample is part of a study of CD8 T cells in Susac syndrome. J lost 3 bases, V lost 2 bases, and 10 bases had no gene match. CDR1 SGHAT and CDR2 FQNNGV come from the germline V gene. There are 17 residues in the CDR3. Input material: CD4+ T cells from PBMCs. The origin of this receptor is a human donor with Susac syndrome. The rearrangement joins TRBV11-2 to TRBJ2-1; 7 bases are shared with TRBD2. CDR3 loop: CASSLRSGTTRYNEQFF. DNA of the CDR3: TGTGCCAGCAGCTTACGATCCGGGACTACTCGCTACAATGAGCAGTTCTTC.